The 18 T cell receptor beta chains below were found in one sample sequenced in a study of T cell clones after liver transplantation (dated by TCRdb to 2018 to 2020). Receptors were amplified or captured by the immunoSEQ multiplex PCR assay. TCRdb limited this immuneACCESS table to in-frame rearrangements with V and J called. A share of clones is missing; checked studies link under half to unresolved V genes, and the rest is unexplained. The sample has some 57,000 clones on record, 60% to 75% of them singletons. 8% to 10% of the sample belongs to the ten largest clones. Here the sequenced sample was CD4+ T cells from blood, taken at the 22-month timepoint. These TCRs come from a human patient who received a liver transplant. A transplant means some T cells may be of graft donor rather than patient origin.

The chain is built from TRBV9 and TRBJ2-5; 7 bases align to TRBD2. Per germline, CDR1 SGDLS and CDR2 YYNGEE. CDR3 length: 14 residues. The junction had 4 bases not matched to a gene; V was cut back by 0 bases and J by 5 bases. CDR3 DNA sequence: TGTGCCAGCAGCGTAGCTTCCGGGGGGGAGACCCAGTACTTC. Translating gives CASSVASGGETQYF.

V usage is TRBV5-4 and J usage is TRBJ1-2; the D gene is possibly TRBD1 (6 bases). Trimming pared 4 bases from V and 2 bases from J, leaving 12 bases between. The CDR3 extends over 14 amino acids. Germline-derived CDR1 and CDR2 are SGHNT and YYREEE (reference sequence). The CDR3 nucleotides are TGTGCCAGCAGCCCCCAACAGGGCAACTATGGCTACACCTTC. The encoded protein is CASSPQQGNYGYTF.

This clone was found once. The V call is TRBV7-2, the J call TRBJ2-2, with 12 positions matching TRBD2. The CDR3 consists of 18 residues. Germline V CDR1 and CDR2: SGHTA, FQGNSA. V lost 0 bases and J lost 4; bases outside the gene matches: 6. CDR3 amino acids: CASSLALAGGQSTGELFF. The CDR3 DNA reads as TGTGCCAGCAGCTTAGCGCTAGCGGGGGGGCAAAGCACCGGGGAGCTGTTTTTT.

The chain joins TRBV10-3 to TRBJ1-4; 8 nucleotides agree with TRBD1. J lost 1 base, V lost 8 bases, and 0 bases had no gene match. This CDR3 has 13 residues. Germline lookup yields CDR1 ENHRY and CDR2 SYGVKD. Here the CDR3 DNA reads TGTGCCATCGGACAGGGAACTAATGAAAAACTGTTTTTT. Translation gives CAIGQGTNEKLFF.

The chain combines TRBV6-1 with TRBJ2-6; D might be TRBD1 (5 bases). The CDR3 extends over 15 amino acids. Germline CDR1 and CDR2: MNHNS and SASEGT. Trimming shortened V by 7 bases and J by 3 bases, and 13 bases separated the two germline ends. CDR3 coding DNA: TGTGCCAGCACCCCAGTCAGGGATGGGGCCAACGTCCTGACTTTC. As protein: CASTPVRDGANVLTF.

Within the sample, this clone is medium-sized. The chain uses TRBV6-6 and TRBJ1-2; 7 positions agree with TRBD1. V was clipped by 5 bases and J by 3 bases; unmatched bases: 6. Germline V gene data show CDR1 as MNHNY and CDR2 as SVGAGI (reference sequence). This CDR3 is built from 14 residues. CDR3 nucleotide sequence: TGTGCCAGCAGTCCCGAAACAGGGGACTATGGCTACACCTTC. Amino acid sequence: CASSPETGDYGYTF.

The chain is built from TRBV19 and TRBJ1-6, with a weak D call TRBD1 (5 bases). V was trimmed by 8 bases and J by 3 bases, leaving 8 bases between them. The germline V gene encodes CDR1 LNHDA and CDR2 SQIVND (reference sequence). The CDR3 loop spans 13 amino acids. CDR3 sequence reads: CASGGGYNSPLHF. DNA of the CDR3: TGTGCCAGTGGGGGGGGCTATAATTCACCCCTCCACTTT.

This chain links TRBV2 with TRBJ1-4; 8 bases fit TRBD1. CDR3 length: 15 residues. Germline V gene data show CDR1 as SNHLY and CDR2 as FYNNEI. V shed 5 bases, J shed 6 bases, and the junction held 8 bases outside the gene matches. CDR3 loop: CASSRPRGRDEKLFF. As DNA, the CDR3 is TGTGCCAGCAGTCGCCCCAGGGGGCGAGATGAAAAACTGTTTTTT.

This CDR3 is CASSLSRANQPQHF. For the CDR3, the DNA is TGTGCCAGCAGTTTATCCAGAGCGAATCAGCCCCAGCATTTT. The chain recombines TRBV27 with TRBJ1-5; D unclear. The CDR3 extends over 14 amino acids. V lost 0 bases and J lost 4, with 7 bases in between. In germline, CDR1 is MNHEY, CDR2 SMNVEV (reference sequence).

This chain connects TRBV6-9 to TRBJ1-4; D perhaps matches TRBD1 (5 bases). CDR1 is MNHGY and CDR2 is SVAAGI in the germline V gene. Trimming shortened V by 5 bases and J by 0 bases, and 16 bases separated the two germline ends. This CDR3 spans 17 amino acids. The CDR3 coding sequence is TGTGCCAGCAGTCCCGATCTCAGGGTTGCAACTAATGAAAAACTGTTTTTT. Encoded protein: CASSPDLRVATNEKLFF.

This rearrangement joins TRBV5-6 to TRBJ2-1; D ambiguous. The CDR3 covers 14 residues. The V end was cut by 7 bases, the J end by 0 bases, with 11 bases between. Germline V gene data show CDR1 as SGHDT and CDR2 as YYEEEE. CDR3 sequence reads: CASRTESSYNEQFF. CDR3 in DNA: TGTGCCAGCCGGACCGAAAGCTCCTACAATGAGCAGTTCTTC.

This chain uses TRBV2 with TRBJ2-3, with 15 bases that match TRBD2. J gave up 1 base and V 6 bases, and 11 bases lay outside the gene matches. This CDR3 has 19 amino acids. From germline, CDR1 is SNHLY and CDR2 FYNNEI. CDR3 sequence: CASSPGTSGGPLGTDTQYF. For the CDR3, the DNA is TGTGCCAGCAGCCCCGGGACTAGCGGGGGGCCGTTAGGCACAGATACGCAGTATTTT.

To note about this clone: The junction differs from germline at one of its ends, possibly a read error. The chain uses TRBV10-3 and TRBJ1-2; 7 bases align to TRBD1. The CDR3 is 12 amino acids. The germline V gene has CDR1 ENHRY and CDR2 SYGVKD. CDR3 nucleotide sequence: TGTGCCACCAGTGAGACAGGGTATGGCTACACCTTC. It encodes CATSETGYGYTF.

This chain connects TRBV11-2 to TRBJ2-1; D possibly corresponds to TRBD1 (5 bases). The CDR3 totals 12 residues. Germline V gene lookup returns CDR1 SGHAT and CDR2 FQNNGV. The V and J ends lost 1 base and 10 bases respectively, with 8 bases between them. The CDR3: CASSLAGWEQFF. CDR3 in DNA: TGTGCCAGCAGCTTAGCAGGGTGGGAGCAGTTCTTC.

The CDR3 here is CASSLDLQRNTEAFF. The DNA of the CDR3 is TGTGCCAGCAGCTTGGACTTACAGAGAAACACTGAAGCTTTCTTT. This chain joins TRBV5-4 and TRBJ1-1; D is uncertain. Per the germline V gene, CDR1 is SGHNT and CDR2 is YYREEE (reference sequence). The V end was cut by 0 bases, the J end by 2 bases, with 11 bases between. This CDR3 comprises 15 residues.

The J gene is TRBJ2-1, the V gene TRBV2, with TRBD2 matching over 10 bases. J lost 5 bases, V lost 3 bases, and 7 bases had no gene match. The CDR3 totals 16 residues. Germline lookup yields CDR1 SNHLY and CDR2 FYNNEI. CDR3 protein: CASSEGSGGTDNEQFF. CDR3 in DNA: TGTGCCAGCAGTGAGGGTAGCGGGGGGACAGACAATGAGCAGTTCTTC.

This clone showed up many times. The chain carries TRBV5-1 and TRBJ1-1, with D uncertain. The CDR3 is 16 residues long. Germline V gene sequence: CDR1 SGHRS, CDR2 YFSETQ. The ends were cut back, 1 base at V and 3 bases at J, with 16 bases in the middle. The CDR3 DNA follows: TGCGCCAGCAGCTTGTTTGATGGGTGGGAGTACACTGAAGCTTTCTTT. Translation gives CASSLFDGWEYTEAFF.

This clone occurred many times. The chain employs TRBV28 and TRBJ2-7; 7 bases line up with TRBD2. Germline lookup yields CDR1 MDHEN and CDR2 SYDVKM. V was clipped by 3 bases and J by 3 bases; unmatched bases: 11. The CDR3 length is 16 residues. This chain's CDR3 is CASSFAAWGGNYEQYF. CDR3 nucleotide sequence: TGTGCCAGCAGTTTTGCGGCATGGGGGGGGAACTACGAGCAGTACTTC. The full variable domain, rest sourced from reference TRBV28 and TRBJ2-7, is DVKVTQSSRYLVKRTGEKVFLECVQDMDHENMFWYRQDPGLGLRLIYFSYDVKMKEKGDIPEGYSVSREKKERFSLILESASTNQTSMYLCASSFAAWGGNYEQYFGPGTRLTVT.